The rows below give T cell receptor beta chains drawn from one sample of a study of PD-1 blockade in mismatch repair-deficient tumors. Repertoires were generated with immunoSEQ multiplex PCR, while TCRdb's copy carries only in-frame clones and drops some. The table lists 65,000 to 80,000 clones, 60% to 80% of them singletons. Sample: peripheral blood, taken 2 weeks after starting pembrolizumab. The origin of the receptors is an adult with mismatch repair-deficient cancer. Both conserved end residues are trimmed from each CDR3. The size entry is marked missing in some rows and otherwise reads once, few, many or a size class.

J,V,length,size,CDR3
TRBJ2-7,TRBV9,11,few,ARQREATYEQY
TRBJ1-5,TRBV6-1,12,-,ASIPSGLNQPQH
TRBJ1-2,TRBV2,12,-,ASSQRQGGNGYT
TRBJ2-7,TRBV18,14,-,ASSPSIDRSSYEQY
TRBJ2-1,TRBV27,11,-,ASSLRGRDEQF
TRBJ2-2,TRBV11-3,14,-,ASSLRASGYTGELF
TRBJ1-2,TRBV5-4,10,few,ASSAWGFGYT
TRBJ2-7,TRBV18,14,few,ASSPRPWRGEDEQY
TRBJ2-7,TRBV2,14,-,ASSSGTSGRAGEQY
TRBJ2-6,TRBV9,13,-,TSSVDFTGANVLT
TRBJ2-5,TRBV6-5,11,few,ASSVGYQETQY
TRBJ2-1,TRBV18,13,-,ASSPRELHYNEQF
TRBJ2-1,TRBV11-2,11,many,ASSPVGTNEQF
TRBJ1-4,TRBV7-2,14,-,ASSLQGNRAGEKLF
TRBJ2-1,TRBV29-1,11,-,SVEGLRGNEQF
TRBJ1-5,TRBV6-6,11,-,ASRVNRDQPQH
TRBJ2-3,TRBV6-1,14,once,ASSVSAGPSTDTQY
TRBJ1-5,TRBV5-1,13,-,ASSPGGGGPSPQH
TRBJ2-7,TRBV7-3,12,-,ASSLEGRGSEQY
TRBJ2-7,TRBV18,14,-,ASSPQTSGSVYEQY
TRBJ1-2,TRBV2,13,-,ASSDGGRTDYGYT
TRBJ2-5,TRBV7-9,12,-,ASSTDVRRETQY
TRBJ2-1,TRBV6-5,13,-,ASSYKPRAYNEQF
TRBJ2-7,TRBV20-1,9,-,SASGYYEQY
TRBJ2-5,TRBV11-3,13,-,ASNQVFRGQETQY
TRBJ1-5,TRBV6-6,11,-,ASSYTSDQPQH
TRBJ1-1,TRBV19,11,-,ASNLPGNTEAF
TRBJ2-5,TRBV25-1,16,-,ASSPSRLAGGARETQY
TRBJ2-7,TRBV4-2,12,-,ASSDGQGTYEQY
TRBJ2-7,TRBV6-6,13,-,ASSSTKDFSYEQY
TRBJ2-3,TRBV18,15,few,ASSPPVAERGTDTQY
TRBJ2-7,TRBV28,14,-,ASSLFVAGRVHEQY
TRBJ2-2,TRBV6-6,10,-,ASSRGGGELF
TRBJ1-2,TRBV19,11,-,ASSTGGFYGYT
TRBJ2-1,TRBV30,13,-,AWRPGGTARGEQF
TRBJ2-1,TRBV27,13,-,ASSPSGREGNEQF
TRBJ1-2,TRBV12-2,10,once,ASRPHNYGYT